The clone carrying this T cell receptor (beta chain) has at least ten counts. In the study's own analysis: Quantification of nucleated cells was approximated via reference gene primer amplification. Generated by immunoSEQ multiplex PCR, the TCRdb table keeps only in-frame clones and is missing some. D and trimming come from the DNA, and the V and J calls and clone size come from that table. Of some 220,000 clones listed, around four fifths were seen once; the top ten hold approximately 5.2%. Recruited during active infection, patients (from Seattle) were subsequently followed longitudinally. This specimen comes from a study of blood T cell repertoires in COVID-19. The wider study: COVID-19 samples, acute and convalescent, were from the United States, Italy and Spain. In each case, the material was cDNA or gDNA derived from T cells, B-cell-depleted T cells, or PBMCs.

This sequence was found in a woman between 65 and 79 years old with COVID-19, enrolled during active disease. Sequencing was carried out using peripheral blood.

In DNA, the CDR3 is TGTGCCTGTAGACTAGCGGGAGCCTTAGATACGCAGTATTTT. It specifies CACRLAGALDTQYF. The chain carries TRBV30 and TRBJ2-3; TRBD2 aligns across 12 bases. Trimming at V came to 6 bases and at J to 5 bases, leaving 6 bases not matched to a gene. The V gene's germline CDR1 is GTSNPN and CDR2 SVGIG (reference sequence). The CDR3 sequence is 14 residues long.